The rows below give T cell receptor beta chains drawn from one sample of a study of T cell changes during pregnancy in multiple sclerosis. Produced via immunoSEQ multiplex PCR; TCRdb's table is partial and in-frame only. Among fewer than 70,000 clones listed, roughly 89% were seen once. Sequenced: peripheral blood from another person, used as feeder cells. Source of these receptors: a human donor whose cells served as feeder cells for cultures in a pregnancy study. Both conserved end residues are part of each CDR3. The order of the fields is CDR3 protein, CDR3 DNA, clone size, V gene, CDR3 length, J gene, D gene. A D gene is named only where the DNA matches it firmly. Some rows have no size entry. The others give once, few or many, or a class for an expanded clone.

CASSLNGQAHNEQFF,TGTGCCAGCAGCCTAAATGGGCAGGCCCACAATGAGCAGTTCTTC,-,TRBV11-1,15,TRBJ2-1,-
CATRGATSSYNEQFF,TGTGCCACCCGGGGCGCCACGAGCTCCTACAATGAGCAGTTCTTC,-,TRBV28,15,TRBJ2-1,-
CASIGGAPNTEAFF,TGTGCCAGCATCGGGGGGGCGCCTAACACTGAAGCTTTCTTT,-,TRBV2,14,TRBJ1-1,-
CASSYGGRETQYF,TGTGCCAGCAGTTACGGTGGGAGGGAGACCCAGTACTTC,-,TRBV6-5,13,TRBJ2-5,-
CASSPHRDYGYTF,TGCGCCAGCAGCCCCCACAGGGACTATGGCTACACCTTC,-,TRBV5-1,13,TRBJ1-2,-
CASSYSRAGQTEAFF,TGTGCCAGCAGTTACTCGCGGGCAGGGCAGACTGAAGCTTTCTTT,-,TRBV6-6,15,TRBJ1-1,-
CASRAGGIDTGELFF,TGTGCCAGCCGAGCAGGGGGCATCGACACCGGGGAGCTGTTTTTT,-,TRBV27,15,TRBJ2-2,TRBD1
CASRPPSTDTQYF,TGTGCCAGTCGCCCGCCCAGCACAGATACGCAGTATTTT,-,TRBV9,13,TRBJ2-3,-
CASSVTSGNTEQFF,TGTGCCAGCAGCGTGACTAGCGGAAACACTGAGCAGTTCTTC,-,TRBV9,14,TRBJ2-1,TRBD2
CASSADRAINQPQHF,TGTGCCAGCAGTGCTGACAGGGCGATAAATCAGCCCCAGCATTTT,-,TRBV6-1,15,TRBJ1-5,TRBD1
CASSLGRPDYNEQFF,TGTGCCAGCAGCTTAGGGAGGCCCGATTACAATGAGCAGTTCTTC,few,TRBV7-2,15,TRBJ2-1,-
CASSYLGSTSEQYF,TGTGCCAGCAGTTACCTCGGGAGCACCTCCGAGCAGTACTTC,-,TRBV6-5,14,TRBJ2-7,-
CASSLRGGGNTIYF,TGTGCCAGCAGCTTGCGGGGTGGTGGAAACACCATATATTTT,-,TRBV5-8,14,TRBJ1-3,-
CASRPTFRGNTGELFF,TGTGCCAGCAGGCCTACCTTCAGGGGGAACACCGGGGAGCTGTTTTTT,once,TRBV11-2,16,TRBJ2-2,-
CASSVQGSGANVLTF,TGTGCCAGCAGTGTACAGGGTTCTGGGGCCAACGTCCTGACTTTC,-,TRBV6-1,15,TRBJ2-6,-
CSVGQGGTEAFF,TGCAGCGTTGGGCAGGGTGGTACTGAAGCTTTCTTT,-,TRBV29-1,12,TRBJ1-1,-
CASSLATASGNTIYF,TGTGCCAGCAGCTTAGCGACAGCCTCTGGAAACACCATATATTTT,-,TRBV7-2,15,TRBJ1-3,-
CASSYKVLSSYEQYF,TGTGCCAGCAGCTATAAGGTCCTGAGCTCCTACGAGCAGTACTTC,-,TRBV7-2,15,TRBJ2-7,-
CASSPRLAGGSGANVLTF,TGTGCCAGCTCACCAAGACTAGCGGGAGGATCTGGGGCCAACGTCCTGACTTTC,-,TRBV18,18,TRBJ2-6,TRBD2
CSVDNGADTQYF,TGCAGCGTTGATAATGGGGCAGATACGCAGTATTTT,-,TRBV29-1,12,TRBJ2-3,-
CASSLYRDANTEAFF,TGTGCCAGCTCACTTTACAGGGACGCGAACACTGAAGCTTTCTTT,-,TRBV18,15,TRBJ1-1,-
CASRGRVNQPQHF,TGTGCCAGCAGGGGGAGAGTCAATCAGCCCCAGCATTTT,-,TRBV27,13,TRBJ1-5,-
CASTPGQSSYEQYF,TGTGCCAGTACCCCGGGACAGAGCTCCTACGAGCAGTACTTC,once,TRBV7-9,14,TRBJ2-7,TRBD1
CSLVEPQGTEAFF,TGCAGCCTGGTTGAACCACAAGGAACTGAAGCTTTCTTT,-,TRBV29-1,13,TRBJ1-1,-
CASSVEWDTYNSPLHF,TGTGCCAGCAGCGTAGAATGGGACACCTATAATTCACCCCTCCACTTT,-,TRBV9,16,TRBJ1-6,-
CASREDRGRMNTEAFF,TGCGCCAGCAGGGAGGACAGGGGGAGGATGAACACTGAAGCTTTCTTT,-,TRBV10-2,16,TRBJ1-1,TRBD1
CASGRDSYEQYF,TGTGCCAGCGGGAGGGACAGCTACGAGCAGTACTTC,-,TRBV2,12,TRBJ2-7,-
CSVETGQGSGYTF,TGCAGCGTTGAAACGGGACAGGGCTCCGGCTACACCTTC,-,TRBV29-1,13,TRBJ1-2,TRBD1
CASSTSRVHNEQFF,TGTGCCAGCAGCACGAGCCGGGTCCACAATGAGCAGTTCTTC,-,TRBV11-2,14,TRBJ2-1,-
CASSVPLVGQGSYEQYF,TGTGCCAGCAGCGTCCCATTGGTGGGACAGGGATCCTACGAGCAGTACTTC,-,TRBV7-9,17,TRBJ2-7,TRBD1
CASSPTATLYEQYF,TGTGCCAGCAGCCCGACAGCCACCCTCTACGAGCAGTACTTC,-,TRBV28,14,TRBJ2-7,-
CASREGQGVQPQHF,TGTGCAAGTCGCGAGGGACAGGGGGTACAGCCCCAGCATTTT,large,TRBV12-2,14,TRBJ1-5,-
CASSQGFVALSYNEQFF,TGCGCCAGCAGCCAAGGTTTTGTTGCGCTCTCCTACAATGAGCAGTTCTTC,few,TRBV4-3,17,TRBJ2-1,-
CASSWGRGGAYEQYF,TGTGCCAGCAGCTGGGGCCGCGGGGGGGCCTACGAGCAGTACTTC,once,TRBV5-6,15,TRBJ2-7,TRBD2
CASSSDLGRPGEQYF,TGTGCCAGCAGCTCGGACCTGGGACGGCCTGGGGAGCAGTACTTC,-,TRBV5-6,15,TRBJ2-7,-
CASSAGLRDSFNPNTEAFF,TGCGCCAGCAGCGCCGGATTACGGGACAGTTTTAACCCGAACACTGAAGCTTTCTTT,-,TRBV5-1,19,TRBJ1-1,TRBD1
CASNPSDYNSPLHF,TGTGCCAGCAACCCGTCAGACTATAATTCACCCCTCCACTTT,-,TRBV4-2,14,TRBJ1-6,-
CASSHRDRGNEQFF,TGTGCCAGCAGTCACCGGGACAGGGGCAATGAGCAGTTCTTC,-,TRBV14,14,TRBJ2-1,TRBD1
CASGRGVYEQYF,TGTGCCAGCGGGAGGGGGGTATACGAGCAGTACTTC,-,TRBV9,12,TRBJ2-7,-
CASSRDDGYTF,TGCGCCAGCAGCCGGGATGATGGCTACACCTTC,-,TRBV10-2,11,TRBJ1-2,-
CASSQDSKGSDEQFF,TGCGCCAGCAGCCAAGATAGTAAAGGGAGCGATGAGCAGTTCTTC,-,TRBV4-3,15,TRBJ2-1,-
CASREGGSGANVLTF,TGTGCCAGCAGAGAGGGGGGCTCTGGGGCCAACGTCCTGACTTTC,-,TRBV7-8,15,TRBJ2-6,-
CASSLEGTKNIQYF,TGTGCCAGCAGCTTGGAGGGTACCAAAAACATTCAGTACTTC,-,TRBV5-4,14,TRBJ2-4,-
CASSQAADTQETQYF,TGCGCCAGCAGCCAAGCTGCGGACACTCAAGAGACCCAGTACTTC,-,TRBV4-1,15,TRBJ2-5,-
CSVLGTGRGTGELFF,TGCAGCGTGCTTGGGACAGGGAGGGGGACCGGGGAGCTGTTTTTT,-,TRBV29-1,15,TRBJ2-2,TRBD1
CASSLSFGQPIYEQYF,TGTGCCAGTAGCCTTAGTTTCGGACAGCCTATCTACGAGCAGTACTTC,-,TRBV19,16,TRBJ2-7,-
CASSLGDLNAGELFF,TGTGCCAGCAGCTTGGGGGACTTGAACGCCGGGGAGCTGTTTTTT,-,TRBV5-4,15,TRBJ2-2,-
CAWFDSRIYNSPLHF,TGTGCCTGGTTCGACTCAAGGATATATAATTCACCCCTCCACTTT,-,TRBV30,15,TRBJ1-6,-
CASSHHGGLSYNEQFF,TGCGCCAGCAGCCACCATGGGGGACTTTCATACAATGAGCAGTTCTTC,-,TRBV4-1,16,TRBJ2-1,-
CASSRRAGAFDEQFF,TGCGCCAGCAGCCGTAGGGCGGGAGCCTTTGATGAGCAGTTCTTC,-,TRBV4-1,15,TRBJ2-1,TRBD2